These 24 T cell receptor beta chains originate from one sample sequenced in a study of beta chain features in type 1 diabetes (dated by TCRdb to 2016 to 2018). The library was prepared using the immunoSEQ multiplex PCR assay. The High Capacity cDNA Reverse Transcription Kit was used to reverse transcribe all of the isolated RNA, meaning that expressed TCRB transcripts were what got sequenced. The table was pulled from immuneACCESS by TCRdb, which kept in-frame rearrangements only. Such tables lose some clones; where checked, under half of the loss comes from unresolved V genes, and the rest has no known cause. The sample includes around 310,000 clones, with around 10% observed a single time. Around 0.015% of the sample goes to the ten largest clones. Sequenced material: naive CD4+ T cells from blood. In light of the paper, this sample's cell subset or site label describes: true naive CD4+ T cells. The receptor set was obtained from a woman in her twenties or thirties in good health.

This clone was counted between two and nine times. The chain is built from TRBV27 and TRBJ1-4, with a weak D call TRBD1 (5 bases). The CDR3 spans 14 residues. V was cut by 6 bases and J by 3 bases, with 11 bases left in between. Germline loops: CDR1 MNHEY, CDR2 SMNVEV (reference sequence). The CDR3 loop is CASRPQGSNEKLFF. The CDR3, as DNA: TGTGCCAGCAGACCTCAGGGTTCTAATGAAAAACTGTTTTTT.

This clone was detected a few times. The rearrangement links TRBV28 to TRBJ2-5; the match to TRBD2 covers 10 bases. CDR1 and CDR2 from the germline V gene are MDHEN and SYDVKM. V gave up 5 bases and J gave up 4 bases; unmatched junction bases: 1. The CDR3 loop spans 13 amino acids. The CDR3, as DNA: TGTGCCAGCAGTGTAGCGGGAGGAGAGACCCAGTACTTC. Its protein product is CASSVAGGETQYF. Combining the CDR3 with reference TRBV28 and TRBJ2-5 gives the whole variable domain DVKVTQSSRYLVKRTGEKVFLECVQDMDHENMFWYRQDPGLGLRLIYFSYDVKMKEKGDIPEGYSVSREKKERFSLILESASTNQTSMYLCASSVAGGETQYFGPGTRLLVL.

This clone has a handful of counts. The chain combines TRBV10-3 with TRBJ2-7; 11 positions agree with TRBD2. The CDR3 covers 16 residues. Per germline, CDR1 ENHRY and CDR2 SYGVKD. V was pared by 0 bases and J by 4 bases, with 5 bases of the junction left unmatched. The CDR3 loop is CAISESTLAGAYEQYF. The CDR3 DNA reads TGTGCCATCAGTGAGTCTACACTAGCGGGAGCGTACGAGCAGTACTTC.

The V call is TRBV6-5, the J call TRBJ1-5, with a weak D call TRBD1 (6 bases). Trimming pared 4 bases from V and 7 bases from J, leaving 11 bases between. Germline-derived CDR1 and CDR2 are MNHEY and SVGAGI. The length of the CDR3 is 13 residues. The CDR3 sequence: CASSWTEAQPQHF. For the CDR3, the DNA is TGTGCCAGCAGTTGGACAGAGGCCCAGCCCCAGCATTTT.

V is TRBV20-1 and J is TRBJ2-7; TRBD1 aligns across 9 bases. The V gene's germline CDR1 is DFQATT and CDR2 SNEGSKA (reference sequence). This CDR3 is 11 amino acids long. Here the CDR3 reads CSGDRVYEQYF. As DNA, the CDR3 is TGCAGCGGGGACAGGGTCTACGAGCAGTACTTC.

There are a few counts of this clone. The chain combines TRBV30 with TRBJ1-4, with 9 bases lining up with TRBD1. Per germline, CDR1 GTSNPN and CDR2 SVGIG (reference sequence). The ends lost 3 bases at V and 8 bases at J; junction bases unmatched: 4. This CDR3 spans 13 amino acids. For the CDR3, the DNA is TGTGCCTGGAGAGGGACAGGGTACGAAAAACTGTTTTTT. It yields the protein CAWRGTGYEKLFF.

The chain employs TRBV27 and TRBJ2-1; 10 positions agree with TRBD1. Germline V lookup: CDR1 MNHEY, CDR2 SMNVEV (reference sequence). Losses at the gene ends were 2 bases for V and 7 bases for J; bases not matched to a gene: 8. The CDR3 contains 16 residues. The CDR3 here is CASSLLGTGVQNEQFF. Here the CDR3 DNA reads TGTGCCAGCAGTTTACTCGGGACAGGGGTCCAGAATGAGCAGTTCTTC.

The chain employs TRBV29-1 and TRBJ2-5; 11 nucleotides align to TRBD1. The CDR3 runs 13 residues. V was clipped by 7 bases and J by 2 bases; unmatched bases: 3. Germline V gene lookup returns CDR1 SQVTM and CDR2 ANQGSEA. In DNA, the CDR3 is TGCAGCGGTGGACAGGGGGCGCAAGAGACCCAGTACTTC. It specifies CSGGQGAQETQYF.

This rearrangement joins TRBV27 to TRBJ2-1; D is possibly TRBD2 (6 bases). This CDR3 has 15 amino acids. Germline V CDR1 and CDR2: MNHEY, SMNVEV (reference sequence). Trimming stripped 4 bases from V and 2 bases from J, with 12 bases between. This CDR3 is CASSWVAATYNEQFF. CDR3 coding DNA: TGTGCCAGCAGTTGGGTAGCGGCAACCTACAATGAGCAGTTCTTC.

V usage is TRBV4-3 and J usage is TRBJ1-2; D ambiguous. CDR3 length equals 13 residues. V was trimmed by 4 bases and J by 5 bases, leaving 11 bases between them. Germline lookup yields CDR1 LGHNA and CDR2 YSLEER. CDR3 amino acids: CASSRDGGYGYTF. In DNA, the CDR3 is TGCGCCAGCAGCCGAGATGGCGGGTATGGCTACACCTTC.

The chain couples TRBV6-5 to TRBJ2-7; 7 bases match TRBD1. Germline CDR1 is MNHEY and CDR2 is SVGAGI. V lost 6 bases to trimming and J lost 6 bases; unmatched junction nucleotides: 8. The CDR3 has 13 amino acids. CDR3 residues: CASRKTGFSEQYF. The CDR3 bases are TGTGCCAGCAGAAAGACAGGGTTTTCCGAGCAGTACTTC.

This clone has more than one count but fewer than ten. V and J are TRBV18 and TRBJ2-4; no clear D gene. CDR1 and CDR2 from the germline V gene are KGHSH and LQKENI. There are 14 residues in the CDR3. V was shortened by 3 bases and J by 3 bases, with 9 bases between the two germline ends. The CDR3 here is CASSPSTDKNIQYF. CDR3 nucleotide sequence: TGTGCCAGCTCACCGTCCACAGACAAAAACATTCAGTACTTC.

The chain employs TRBV28 and TRBJ2-6, with 7 nucleotides matching TRBD2. The CDR3 runs 15 residues. J was trimmed by 3 bases and V by 3 bases; bases with no gene match: 2. Germline assignment: CDR1 MDHEN and CDR2 SYDVKM. The CDR3 sequence is CASSLGGDGANVLTF. CDR3 sequence (DNA): TGTGCCAGCAGTTTGGGAGGGGATGGGGCCAACGTCCTGACTTTC.

A few counts support this clone. The V call is TRBV18, the J call TRBJ1-1; TRBD1 might be the D (6 bases). V shed 3 bases and J shed 1 base, with 12 bases lying between them. Germline V gene lookup returns CDR1 KGHSH and CDR2 LQKENI. The CDR3 is made up of 15 amino acids. CDR3 sequence (DNA): TGTGCCAGCTCACCCGGGACCAGGGGGAACACTGAAGCTTTCTTT. Its protein product is CASSPGTRGNTEAFF.

The chain employs TRBV15 and TRBJ1-5; weak D call: TRBD1 (5 bases). Germline V gene lookup returns CDR1 LNHNV and CDR2 YYDKDF (reference sequence). V shed 3 bases and J shed 3 bases, with 12 bases lying between them. The CDR3 is 15 residues long. CDR3 loop: CATSSLTGLNQPQHF. The CDR3 DNA sequence: TGTGCCACCAGCAGCCTCACAGGCCTCAATCAGCCCCAGCATTTT.

The sample holds a few counts of this clone. This sequence joins TRBV29-1 and TRBJ2-7, with 8 bases fitting TRBD2. Germline V lookup: CDR1 SQVTM, CDR2 ANQGSEA. Trimming took 6 bases from V and 4 from J; bases not matched to a gene: 14. This CDR3 spans 15 amino acids. For the CDR3, the DNA is TGCAGCGTCCTGCTGGGGAGCGGGAGTGCTTACGAGCAGTACTTC. This encodes CSVLLGSGSAYEQYF.

The chain links TRBV20-1 to TRBJ2-3; D is ambiguous. Per germline, CDR1 DFQATT and CDR2 SNEGSKA (reference sequence). Trimming cost V 3 bases and J 3 bases, with 4 bases left between them. This CDR3 has 11 residues. The CDR3 region has the DNA TGCAGTGCTAGTCATACAGATACGCAGTATTTT. Its protein product is CSASHTDTQYF.

This clone occurred a few times. This rearrangement joins TRBV7-3 to TRBJ2-2, with a tentative D call TRBD2 (6 bases). Germline V CDR1 and CDR2: SGHTA, FQGTGA. Trimming took off 2 bases at V and 7 bases at J, with 8 bases between the two ends. The CDR3 is made up of 13 amino acids. The CDR3 DNA reads TGTGCCAGCAGCTTATGGGGGGACGGGGAGCTGTTTTTT. It specifies CASSLWGDGELFF.

The J gene is TRBJ2-7, the V gene TRBV19; TRBD2 is a possible D gene (6 bases). The CDR3 runs to 12 residues. V dropped 10 bases and J dropped 5 bases, with 15 bases sitting between them. Germline V gene data show CDR1 as LNHDA and CDR2 as SQIVND (reference sequence). CDR3 coding DNA: TGTGCCACCACTAGCTCGGGACACGAGCAGTACTTC. Its translation: CATTSSGHEQYF. Drawing the rest from reference TRBV19 and TRBJ2-7, the complete variable domain is DGGITQSPKYLFRKEGQNVTLSCEQNLNHDAMYWYRQDPGQGLRLIYYSQIVNDFQKGDIAEGYSVSREKKESFPLTVTSAQKNPTAFYLCATTSSGHEQYFGPGTRLTVT.

The rearrangement uses TRBV7-2 and TRBJ2-5; D perhaps matches TRBD1 (6 bases). The CDR3 totals 16 residues. V lost 5 bases, J lost 2 bases, and 18 bases lay in between. CDR1 SGHTA and CDR2 FQGNSA come from the germline V gene. The CDR3 loop is CASSPGPGVGQETQYF. For the CDR3, the DNA is TGTGCCAGCAGCCCGGGGCCAGGGGTGGGGCAAGAGACCCAGTACTTC.

In its sample, this clone was seen a few times. No DNA is shown, since the ends of the CDR3 on it are uncertain; the CDR3 is the one TCRdb lists. This chain links TRBV21-1 with TRBJ2-7; the DNA was not compared with TRBD1, the D call given in the table. TRBV21-1 is a pseudogene. The length of the CDR3 is 15 amino acids, counting both ends. The CDR3: CASSKVGAGIGEQYF.

This clone showed up just a few times. The V call is TRBV2, the J call TRBJ2-1; D not certain. V lost 5 bases and J lost 4, with 3 bases in between. Germline V gene data show CDR1 as SNHLY and CDR2 as FYNNEI. CDR3 length: 11 amino acids. The CDR3 here is CASSQYNEQFF. CDR3 nucleotide sequence: TGTGCCAGCAGTCAATACAATGAGCAGTTCTTC.

This clone was observed a handful of times. The rearrangement joins TRBV5-4 to TRBJ2-2; unclear D gene. The germline gives CDR1 SGHNT, CDR2 YYREEE (reference sequence). V shed 7 bases and J shed 0 bases, with 10 bases lying between them. The length of the CDR3 is 14 residues. The CDR3 reads CASCAQANTGELFF. The CDR3, as DNA: TGTGCCAGCTGTGCTCAGGCGAACACCGGGGAGCTGTTTTTT.

In this sample, this clone turned up a few times. The V gene is TRBV7-2, the J gene TRBJ2-5; D might be TRBD2 (5 bases). Germline CDR1 reads SGHTA; CDR2 reads FQGNSA. V lost 5 bases to trimming and J lost 4 bases, with 11 bases between them. The CDR3 is 13 amino acids. CDR3 region: CASSPGLGETQYF. Written as DNA, the CDR3 is TGTGCCAGCAGCCCAGGACTGGGAGAGACCCAGTACTTC.